Listed below are T cell receptor beta chains from one sample, sequenced in a study of T cells in Graves' hyperthyroidism and ophthalmopathy. TCRdb passed the multiplex PCR reads through MiXCR, listing each CDR3 protein once. The top ten hold 6.5% to 9% of the sample, which has about 660,000 distinct CDR3 sequences, 40% to 55% seen once. Source material: peripheral blood or thyroid tissue (not recorded which). The origin of the receptors is an adult man with Graves' disease, either hyperthyroidism or ophthalmopathy (not recorded which). CDR3s include the opening cysteine and the closing phenylalanine or tryptophan. The D gene is left open where the match is weak. Expanded clones get a size class; other rows say once, few or many, or leave the size out.

d_call | clone_size | j_call | v_call | cdr3_aa | cdr3_nt
NA | NA | TRBJ2-5 | TRBV7-6 | CASSPSVRTPGTQYF | TGTGCCAGCAGCCCGTCGGTTAGGACCCCAGGGACCCAGTACTTC
NA | many | TRBJ1-1 | TRBV15 | CATSTGRDTEAFF | TGTGCCACCAGCACAGGGAGGGACACTGAAGCTTTCTTT
TRBD1 | many | TRBJ1-2 | TRBV12-3/TRBV12-4 | CASRTGGADGYTF | TGTGCCAGCCGGACAGGGGGCGCCGATGGCTACACCTTC
NA | NA | TRBJ1-5 | TRBV19 | CASRLGGNQPQHF | TGTGCCAGTAGGCTCGGGGGCAATCAGCCCCAGCATTTT
TRBD1 | many | TRBJ1-1 | TRBV10-3 | CAISPTGATEAFF | TGTGCCATCAGCCCTACAGGGGCCACTGAAGCTTTCTTT
TRBD2 | NA | TRBJ2-7 | TRBV10-2 | CASTDRKTSGMYEQYF | TGCGCCAGCACGGACAGAAAGACTAGCGGGATGTACGAGCAGTACTTC
NA | few | TRBJ2-5 | TRBV12-3/TRBV12-4 | CASSEMAGQETQYF | TGTGCCAGCAGTGAAATGGCAGGCCAAGAGACCCAGTACTTC
NA | few | TRBJ1-2 | TRBV6-5 | CASRAKVTGIYGYTF | TGTGCCAGCAGAGCGAAAGTGACTGGTATCTATGGCTACACCTTC
NA | many | TRBJ2-7 | TRBV7-9 | CASSLNNGDEQYF | TGTGCCAGCAGCTTAAATAACGGGGACGAGCAGTACTTC
TRBD1 | few | TRBJ1-4 | TRBV7-6 | CASSATGALNEKLFF | TGTGCCAGCAGTGCTACAGGGGCCCTTAATGAAAAACTGTTTTTT
NA | many | TRBJ1-2 | TRBV29-1 | CSVEGFEADSGYGYTF | TGCAGCGTTGAAGGATTCGAAGCAGATTCGGGCTATGGCTACACCTTC
NA | NA | TRBJ1-2 | TRBV29-1 | CSVVPQGYTF | TGCAGCGTTGTGCCGCAGGGCTACACCTTC
NA | many | TRBJ1-1 | TRBV12-3/TRBV12-4 | CASSFAGTEAFF | TGTGCCAGCAGTTTTGCGGGGACTGAAGCTTTCTTT
NA | NA | TRBJ1-5 | TRBV5-1 | CASSLATGEGPNQPQHF | TGCGCCAGCAGCTTGGCCACAGGCGAGGGCCCAAATCAGCCCCAGCATTTT
NA | few | TRBJ1-1 | TRBV6-5 | CASSTGGREAFF | TGTGCCAGCAGTACAGGAGGCCGCGAAGCTTTCTTT
NA | few | TRBJ1-2 | TRBV7-9 | CASSLTIQGPLPYGYTF | TGTGCCAGCAGCTTAACCATACAGGGACCCCTTCCCTATGGCTACACCTTC
NA | many | TRBJ1-1 | TRBV29-1 | CSGRHGAEAFF | TGCAGCGGTAGGCACGGCGCTGAAGCTTTCTTT
NA | NA | TRBJ1-6 | TRBV25-1 | CASSDSGRSPLHF | TGTGCCAGCAGTGACTCTGGCCGTTCACCCCTCCACTTT
TRBD1 | few | TRBJ1-3 | TRBV20-1 | CSARGTGAGNTIYF | TGCAGTGCTAGAGGAACAGGGGCTGGAAACACCATATATTTT
NA | NA | TRBJ1-5 | TRBV20-1 | CSASSTQGNQPQHF | TGCAGTGCCAGTAGTACCCAAGGCAATCAGCCCCAGCATTTT
TRBD2 | many | TRBJ2-5 | TRBV7-2 | CNYPRTSGRETQYF | TGTAACTACCCGCGGACTAGCGGGAGGGAGACCCAGTACTTC
TRBD2 | many | TRBJ2-2 | TRBV25-1 | CASSDWLAGGTGELFF | TGTGCCAGCAGTGATTGGCTAGCGGGAGGTACCGGGGAGCTGTTTTTT
NA | NA | TRBJ1-6 | TRBV6-5 | CASSEWGNSPLHF | TGTGCCAGCAGTGAGTGGGGGAATTCACCCCTCCACTTT
NA | NA | TRBJ1-2 | TRBV9 | CASSVTLGGQGIDGYTF | TGTGCCAGCAGCGTGACCCTCGGTGGGCAGGGCATAGATGGCTACACCTTC
NA | many | TRBJ1-3 | TRBV9 | CASSPEHSSGNTIYF | TGTGCCAGCAGCCCCGAACATAGCTCTGGAAACACCATATATTTT
NA | NA | TRBJ2-7 | TRBV20-1 | CSAGKTVTYEQYF | TGCAGTGCTGGGAAAACTGTGACCTACGAGCAGTACTTC
TRBD1 | once | TRBJ1-6 | TRBV29-1 | CSVGQGQGTPLHF | TGCAGCGTTGGACAGGGACAGGGGACACCCCTCCACTTT
NA | many | TRBJ1-1 | TRBV29-1 | CSVGPAMNTEAFF | TGCAGCGTTGGTCCCGCTATGAACACTGAAGCTTTCTTT
NA | NA | TRBJ1-2 | TRBV15 | CATSSLASPTGYTF | TGTGCCACCAGCAGCTTAGCCTCCCCCACCGGCTACACCTTC
NA | NA | TRBJ1-5 | TRBV7-6 | CASRGEFDQPQHF | TGTGCCAGCAGAGGGGAGTTCGATCAGCCCCAGCATTTT
NA | few | TRBJ1-2 | TRBV24-1 | CATSEPTYNYGYTF | TGTGCCACCAGTGAACCTACGTATAACTATGGCTACACCTTC